These 17 T cell receptor beta chains came from one sample sequenced in a study of blood T cell repertoires in COVID-19. Sequencing was performed with immunoSEQ multiplex PCR; in TCRdb, only in-frame clones are kept and a portion is missing. The profile shows 28,000 or so clones, 90% of them singletons. The specimen sequenced was peripheral blood. These receptors came from a man between 65 and 85 years old with acute or convalescent COVID-19.

The CDR3 loop reads CASSYYDRVDINGYTF. The CDR3 DNA reads TGTGCCAGCAGTTACTACGACAGGGTCGATATTAATGGCTACACCTTC. The genes are TRBV6-5 and TRBJ1-2; TRBD1 aligns across 7 bases. V lost 1 base to trimming and J lost 6 bases; unmatched junction nucleotides: 11. From germline, CDR1 is MNHEY and CDR2 SVGAGI. This CDR3 comprises 16 residues.

The CDR3 sequence is CASSLGFGYGYTF. CDR3 nucleotide sequence: TGTGCCAGCAGCCTAGGGTTCGGCTATGGCTACACCTTC. The genes are TRBV7-2 and TRBJ1-2; D is uncertain. CDR3 length: 13 amino acids. CDR1 and CDR2 (germline): SGHTA, FQGNSA. The germline V and J ends were trimmed by 5 bases and 4 bases, with 11 bases remaining between them.

The V call is TRBV5-6, the J call TRBJ1-5; possible D gene TRBD1, 6 bases. Germline V lookup: CDR1 SGHDT, CDR2 YYEEEE. Trimming took off 4 bases at V and 9 bases at J, with 14 bases between the two ends. CDR3 length: 13 amino acids. DNA of the CDR3: TGTGCCAGCAGCCCTCCCGGGGGGCGGCCCCAGCATTTT. Protein: CASSPPGGRPQHF.

The chain employs TRBV24-1 and TRBJ2-3, with D perhaps matching TRBD1 (5 bases). The CDR3 loop spans 14 amino acids. Trimming removed 4 bases from V and 3 bases from J, with 10 bases in between. The germline gives CDR1 KGHDR, CDR2 SFDVKD. CDR3 coding DNA: TGTGCCACCAGTGACTGGACACGTACAGATACGCAGTATTTT. Translated, it gives CATSDWTRTDTQYF.

The chain employs TRBV28 and TRBJ1-1, with D possibly TRBD1 on 6 matching bases. The CDR3 has 15 amino acids. V dropped 6 bases and J dropped 2 bases, with 16 bases sitting between them. Germline CDR1 is MDHEN and CDR2 is SYDVKM. DNA for the CDR3: TGTGCCAGCAGATGGACCGGGACACTTAACACTGAAGCTTTCTTT. It codes for CASRWTGTLNTEAFF.

This clone appeared a single time. The chain combines TRBV7-2 with TRBJ1-6; TRBD1 aligns across 7 bases. V lost 5 bases to trimming and J lost 9 bases; unmatched junction nucleotides: 13. The CDR3 extends over 16 amino acids. Germline assignment: CDR1 SGHTA and CDR2 FQGNSA. The CDR3 here is CASSDHKQGQGSPLHF. Written as DNA, the CDR3 is TGTGCCAGCAGCGACCATAAACAGGGGCAAGGTTCACCCCTCCACTTT. Combining the CDR3 with reference TRBV7-2 and TRBJ1-6 gives the whole variable domain GAGVSQSPSNKVTEKGKDVELRCDPISGHTALYWYRQSLGQGLEFLIYFQGNSAPDKSGLPSDRFSAERTGGSVSTLTIQRTQQEDSAVYLCASSDHKQGQGSPLHFGNGTRLTVT.

The rearrangement links TRBV5-1 to TRBJ1-2, with TRBD1 matching 8 bases. The germline CDR1 and CDR2 sequences are SGHRS and YFSETQ. The CDR3 totals 17 residues. The J segment lost 5 bases and the V segment lost 0 bases, leaving 12 bases of the junction unmatched. CDR3 amino acids: CASSLEGSAGGSYGYTF. DNA of the CDR3: TGCGCCAGCAGCTTGGAGGGTAGCGCAGGGGGCAGTTATGGCTACACCTTC.

This chain uses TRBV19 with TRBJ2-3, with 8 nucleotides matching TRBD2. The CDR3 has 14 amino acids. Trimming cost V 7 bases and J 0 bases; bases outside gene matches: 3. Germline V gene lookup returns CDR1 LNHDA and CDR2 SQIVND (reference sequence). The CDR3 loop reads CASKTSESTDTQYF. CDR3 nucleotide sequence: TGTGCCAGTAAGACTAGCGAAAGCACAGATACGCAGTATTTT. Combining the CDR3 with reference TRBV19 and TRBJ2-3 gives the whole variable domain DGGITQSPKYLFRKEGQNVTLSCEQNLNHDAMYWYRQDPGQGLRLIYYSQIVNDFQKGDIAEGYSVSREKKESFPLTVTSAQKNPTAFYLCASKTSESTDTQYFGPGTRLTVL.

The chain carries TRBV19 and TRBJ2-5, with 9 bases that match TRBD2. This CDR3 comprises 16 residues. V lost 3 bases, J lost 7 bases, and 12 bases stayed unmatched. Germline CDR1 LNHDA, CDR2 SQIVND (reference sequence). The DNA of the CDR3 is TGTGCCAGTAGTATTGGGAGACTAGCGGTTCCAATGACCCAGTACTTC. Its translation is CASSIGRLAVPMTQYF.

The J gene is TRBJ2-1, the V gene TRBV19, with 9 bases matching TRBD2. The CDR3 has 19 amino acids. The J segment lost 2 bases and the V segment lost 3 bases, leaving 14 bases of the junction unmatched. The V gene's germline CDR1 is LNHDA and CDR2 SQIVND (reference sequence). CDR3 protein: CASSISGAGGLAPYNEQFF. The CDR3 nucleotides are TGTGCCAGTAGTATTTCTGGTGCAGGGGGACTAGCTCCCTACAATGAGCAGTTCTTC.

This chain joins TRBV13 and TRBJ1-6; the match to TRBD1 covers 7 bases. CDR3 size: 15 residues. Germline V gene lookup returns CDR1 PRHDT and CDR2 FYEKMQ (reference sequence). V gave up 4 bases and J gave up 10 bases; unmatched junction bases: 10. For the CDR3, the DNA is TGTGCCAGCAGCTCCTCCGGACAGGACGACTCACCCCTCCACTTT. As protein: CASSSSGQDDSPLHF.

V gene TRBV7-2 combines with J gene TRBJ2-3; D remains ambiguous. Germline CDR1 reads SGHTA; CDR2 reads FQGNSA. V was pared by 5 bases and J by 0 bases, with 9 bases between. This CDR3 comprises 14 residues. This CDR3 is CASSRDASTDTQYF. The CDR3 region has the DNA TGTGCCAGCAGCCGCGATGCTAGCACAGATACGCAGTATTTT. The full variable domain, rest sourced from reference TRBV7-2 and TRBJ2-3, is GAGVSQSPSNKVTEKGKDVELRCDPISGHTALYWYRQSLGQGLEFLIYFQGNSAPDKSGLPSDRFSAERTGGSVSTLTIQRTQQEDSAVYLCASSRDASTDTQYFGPGTRLTVL.

The CDR3 DNA sequence: TGCGCCAGCAGGGATCAGGGCATGAACACTGAAGCTTTCTTT. Translating gives CASRDQGMNTEAFF. V gene TRBV5-1 combines with J gene TRBJ1-1; a possible D gene is TRBD1 (5 bases). CDR3 length: 14 amino acids. Germline CDR1 SGHRS, CDR2 YFSETQ. The V and J ends lost 5 bases and 0 bases respectively, with 11 bases between them.

The rearrangement uses TRBV3-1 (or the pseudogene TRBV3-2) and TRBJ2-3; D gene uncertain. The CDR3 runs to 14 residues. The V gene lost 4 bases and the J gene lost 0 bases, with 8 bases spanning the gap. Germline V CDR1 and CDR2: LGHDT, YNNKEL (reference sequence). CDR3 sequence reads: CASSLGVSTDTQYF. Here the CDR3 DNA reads TGTGCCAGCAGCCTCGGAGTGAGCACAGATACGCAGTATTTT.

The chain recombines TRBV27 with TRBJ1-4; possibly TRBD1 for D (6 bases). Germline V gene data show CDR1 as MNHEY and CDR2 as SMNVEV (reference sequence). This CDR3 is built from 14 residues. The V end was cut by 8 bases, the J end by 5 bases, with 15 bases between. The chain's CDR3 is CASRQGFYNEKLFF. CDR3 bases: TGTGCCAGCCGCCAGGGGTTCTACAATGAAAAACTGTTTTTT.

J is TRBJ1-4 and V is TRBV7-2, with TRBD1 matching over 8 bases. J lost 6 bases, V lost 4 bases, and 1 base had no gene match. The CDR3 has 13 residues. Germline-derived CDR1 and CDR2 are SGHTA and FQGNSA. CDR3 nucleotides: TGTGCCAGCAGCTCAGGGGGCGATGAAAAACTGTTTTTT. The encoded protein is CASSSGGDEKLFF.

The rearrangement uses TRBV25-1 and TRBJ1-2, with D maybe TRBD1 (5 bases). The CDR3 is 16 residues long. Deletions cut 3 bases from V and 1 base from J, with 15 bases between. CDR1 and CDR2 from the germline V gene are MGHDK and SYGVNS. Here the CDR3 reads CASSDPSQTVNYGYTF. DNA of the CDR3: TGTGCCAGCAGTGACCCCAGCCAGACAGTTAACTATGGCTACACCTTC.